The T cell receptor (beta chain) under discussion was sequenced for a study of blood T cell repertoires in COVID-19. Study information: Both acute and convalescent COVID-19 samples were obtained from the United States, Italy and Spain. Sources were T cells, B-cell-depleted T cells, or PBMCs; the material itself was cDNA or gDNA.

The CDR3 is 14 amino acids. V was shortened by 1 base and J by 2 bases, with 6 bases between the two germline ends. Per the germline V gene, CDR1 is LNHDA and CDR2 is SQIVND (reference sequence). This clone has a handful of counts. The same CDR3 is also encoded by other DNA sequences in this sample. As handled by the study authors: Reference gene primer amplification in the assay estimated nucleated cell counts. Only in-frame clones appear in the TCRdb table, and some are missing; sequencing was by immunoSEQ multiplex PCR. V and J calls and clone size are as listed in that table; D and trimming were resolved from the DNA. This sample has around 150,000 clones, with more than 70% found just once.

This TCR was sampled from a woman between 45 and 60 years old with acute or convalescent COVID-19. Material: peripheral blood. This chain joins TRBV19 and TRBJ1-5; a possible D gene is TRBD1 (6 bases). CDR3 bases: TGTGCCAGTAGTATAGGACAGGGCAATCAGCCCCAGCATTTT. As protein: CASSIGQGNQPQHF.